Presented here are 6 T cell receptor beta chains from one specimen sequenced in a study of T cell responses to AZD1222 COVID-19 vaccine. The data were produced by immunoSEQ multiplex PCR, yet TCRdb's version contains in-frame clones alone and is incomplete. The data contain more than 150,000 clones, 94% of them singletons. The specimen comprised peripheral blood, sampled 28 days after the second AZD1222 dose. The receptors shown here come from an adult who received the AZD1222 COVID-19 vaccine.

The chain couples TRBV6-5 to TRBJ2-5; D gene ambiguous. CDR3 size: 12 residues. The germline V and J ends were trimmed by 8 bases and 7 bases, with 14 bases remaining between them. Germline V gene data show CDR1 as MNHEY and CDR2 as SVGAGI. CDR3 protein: CASASVLPTQYF. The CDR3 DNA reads TGTGCCAGCGCCAGTGTCCTTCCGACCCAGTACTTC.

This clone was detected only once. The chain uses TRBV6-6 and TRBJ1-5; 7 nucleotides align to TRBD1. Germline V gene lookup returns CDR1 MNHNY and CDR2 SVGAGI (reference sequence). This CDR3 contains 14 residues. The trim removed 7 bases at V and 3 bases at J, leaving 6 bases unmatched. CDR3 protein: CASTAGQANQPQHF. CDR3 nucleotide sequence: TGTGCCAGCACCGCCGGACAGGCCAATCAGCCCCAGCATTTT.

The CDR3 sequence: CASRLPGQGPKGTF. The CDR3, as DNA: TGTGCCAGCAGACTACCGGGACAGGGCCCGAAGGGCACCTTC. The chain has TRBV28 and TRBJ1-2; 9 nucleotides align to TRBD1. After removal of 6 bases from V and 13 bases from J, the junction contained 15 bases not matched to a gene. Germline-derived CDR1 and CDR2 are MDHEN and SYDVKM. This CDR3 contains 14 residues.

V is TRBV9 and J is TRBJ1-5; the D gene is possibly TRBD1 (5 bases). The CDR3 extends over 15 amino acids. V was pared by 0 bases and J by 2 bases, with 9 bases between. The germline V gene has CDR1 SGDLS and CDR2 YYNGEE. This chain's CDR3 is CASSVGGEGNQPQHF. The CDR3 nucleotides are TGTGCCAGCAGCGTAGGAGGGGAAGGCAATCAGCCCCAGCATTTT.

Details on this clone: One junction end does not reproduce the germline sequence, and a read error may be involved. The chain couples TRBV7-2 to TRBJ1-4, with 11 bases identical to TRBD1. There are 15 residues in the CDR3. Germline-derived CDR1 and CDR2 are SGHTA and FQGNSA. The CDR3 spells CASSLAGTGGEKLFF. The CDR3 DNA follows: TGTGCCAGCAGTTTAGCCGGGACAGGGGGTGAAAAACTGTTTTTT. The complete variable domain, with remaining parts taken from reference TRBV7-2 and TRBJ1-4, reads GAGVSQSPSNKVTEKGKDVELRCDPISGHTALYWYRQSLGQGLEFLIYFQGNSAPDKSGLPSDRFSAERTGGSVSTLTIQRTQQEDSAVYLCASSLAGTGGEKLFFGSGTQLSVL.

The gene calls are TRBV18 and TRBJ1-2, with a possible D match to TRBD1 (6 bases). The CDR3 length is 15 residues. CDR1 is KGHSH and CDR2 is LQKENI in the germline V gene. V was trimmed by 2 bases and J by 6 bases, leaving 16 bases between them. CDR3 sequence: CASSPSRAGDDGYTF. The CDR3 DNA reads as TGTGCCAGCTCACCATCTCGGGCAGGGGATGATGGCTACACCTTC.